Here is one T cell receptor beta chain with its context. MiXCR was run by TCRdb on the 5' RACE reads, yielding one entry per CDR3 protein. The sample contains about 500,000 distinct CDR3 sequences, just over 20% of which appear only once. The data originate from a study of T-cell memory formation after mild COVID-19. Sequenced: PBMCs or a T cell subset sorted from them (not recorded which). This clonotype originated in an adult woman who had mild COVID-19 (a few samples of this study predate the infection). Cell type and time point are not known.

This chain's CDR3 is CSVEIHTDTQYF. The CDR3 DNA is TGCAGCGTTGAGATACACACAGATACGCAGTATTTT. The gene calls are TRBV29-1 and TRBJ2-3; D is uncertain. Germline V gene data show CDR1 as SQVTM and CDR2 as ANQGSEA. The CDR3 has 12 amino acids. V lost 3 bases, J lost 2 bases, and 6 bases lay in between.